What follows are 15 T cell receptor beta chains derived from one specimen sequenced in a study of shared T cell receptors in the human thymus. Only in-frame clones appear in the TCRdb table, and some are missing; sequencing was by immunoSEQ multiplex PCR. The sample shows some 720,000 clones, roughly 88% of them seen only once. These same data were also listed under a study on human thymus T cells.

Sequenced material: thymocytes. These receptors all stem from a boy in the first two years of life with a congenital heart defect.

V usage is TRBV4-3 and J usage is TRBJ1-4; 9 positions match TRBD1. The length of the CDR3 is 18 residues. The ends lost 1 base at V and 6 bases at J; junction bases unmatched: 12. CDR1 is LGHNA, CDR2 YSLEER, per germline. The CDR3 protein is CASSQVKALDRGDEKLFF. The DNA of the CDR3 is TGCGCCAGCAGCCAAGTAAAGGCGCTCGACAGGGGGGATGAAAAACTGTTTTTT.

The chain joins TRBV7-3 to TRBJ2-2, with D possibly matching TRBD1 (6 bases). Deletions cut 2 bases from V and 3 bases from J, with 13 bases between. Per germline, CDR1 SGHTA and CDR2 FQGTGA. The length of the CDR3 is 16 residues. CDR3 amino acids: CASSLGAPGDTGELFF. The CDR3 DNA reads TGTGCCAGCAGCTTAGGGGCCCCAGGGGACACCGGGGAGCTGTTTTTT.

Remarks on this clone: Other DNA sequences from this sample encode an identical CDR3 as well. This chain uses TRBV7-9 with TRBJ2-7, with D unresolved. The germline V gene has CDR1 SEHNR and CDR2 FQNEAQ (reference sequence). The V and J ends lost 5 bases and 2 bases respectively, with 7 bases between them. The CDR3 length is 12 residues. This CDR3 is CASSPVPYEQYF. The CDR3 DNA reads TGTGCCAGCAGCCCGGTGCCCTACGAGCAGTACTTC.

The chain joins TRBV7-6 to TRBJ2-7, with 8 bases fitting TRBD1. The germline gives CDR1 SGHVS, CDR2 FNYEAQ. The V and J ends lost 5 bases and 3 bases, in that order; junction bases with no gene match: 6. The CDR3 spans 14 residues. The CDR3 here is CASSPRDRFYEQYF. The CDR3 DNA sequence: TGTGCCAGCAGCCCCCGGGACAGGTTCTACGAGCAGTACTTC.

The V call is TRBV4-1, the J call TRBJ2-5; 10 nucleotides align to TRBD2. Germline assignment: CDR1 MGHRA and CDR2 YSYEKL. The CDR3 extends over 18 amino acids. J lost 3 bases, V lost 0 bases, and 10 bases had no gene match. CDR3 in DNA: TGCGCCAGCAGCCAAGATATAGTCCTAGCGGGAGCTGAAGAGACCCAGTACTTC. It translates to CASSQDIVLAGAEETQYF.

The chain uses TRBV6-1 and TRBJ2-5, with D perhaps matching TRBD2 (5 bases). CDR1 MNHNS and CDR2 SASEGT come from the germline V gene. The CDR3 has 14 amino acids. V was cut by 7 bases and J by 3 bases, with 15 bases left in between. In DNA, the CDR3 is TGTGCCAGCACCCGACTACCGTTCAAAGAGACCCAGTACTTC. Translating it yields CASTRLPFKETQYF.

This clone appeared a single time. CDR3 residues: CASSPNTDRRAGGGDNEQFF. The CDR3 nucleotides are TGTGCCAGCAGTCCGAATACAGACCGGAGGGCGGGAGGAGGGGACAATGAGCAGTTCTTC. The V gene is TRBV27, the J gene TRBJ2-1; 8 nucleotides agree with TRBD2. CDR1 is MNHEY and CDR2 is SMNVEV in the germline V gene (reference sequence). Unmatched junction bases numbered 23, after V lost 5 bases and J lost 5 bases. CDR3 length: 20 amino acids.

The chain joins TRBV29-1 to TRBJ1-2; D call uncertain. The CDR3 covers 15 residues. Trimming pared 6 bases from V and 4 bases from J, leaving 21 bases between. Germline assignment: CDR1 SQVTM and CDR2 ANQGSEA. The CDR3 nucleotides are TGCAGCGTCCCGGACGGGATTAATTTCCCCTATGGCTACACCTTC. Protein product: CSVPDGINFPYGYTF. The full variable domain, in which reference TRBV29-1 and TRBJ1-2 provide the parts outside the CDR3, is SAVISQKPSRDICQRGTSLTIQCQVDSQVTMMFWYRQQPGQSLTLIATANQGSEATYESGFVIDKFPISRPNLTFSTLTVSNMSPEDSSIYLCSVPDGINFPYGYTFGSGTRLTVV.

This chain connects TRBV27 to TRBJ2-7, with 7 bases that match TRBD1. The V gene end was trimmed by 5 bases and the J gene end by 4 bases; junction bases not matched to a gene: 8. Looked up from germline, CDR1 is MNHEY and CDR2 is SMNVEV (reference sequence). This CDR3 is 14 amino acids long. The CDR3 reads CASSTRDSMYEQYF. The DNA of the CDR3 is TGTGCCAGCAGTACCCGGGACAGCATGTACGAGCAGTACTTC.

This chain connects TRBV6-6 to TRBJ2-1; 10 nucleotides agree with TRBD2. The CDR3 length is 14 residues. V lost 6 bases, J lost 4 bases, and 3 bases stayed unmatched. The germline CDR1 and CDR2 sequences are MNHNY and SVGAGI (reference sequence). CDR3 nucleotides: TGTGCCAGCAGGCAGCGGGAGGGTTACAATGAGCAGTTCTTC. Translating gives CASRQREGYNEQFF.

The chain employs TRBV18 and TRBJ2-5; 11 nucleotides line up with TRBD2. This CDR3 region has 17 residues. CDR1 KGHSH and CDR2 LQKENI come from the germline V gene. V dropped 0 bases and J dropped 0; count of bases not matched to a gene: 3. The CDR3 DNA follows: TGTGCCAGCTCACCACCCCCTAGCGGGAGGTACCAAGAGACCCAGTACTTC. Translating it yields CASSPPPSGRYQETQYF.

J is TRBJ2-2 and V is TRBV11-3, with unresolved D. The CDR3 has 11 amino acids. Trimming cost V 2 bases and J 8 bases, with 3 bases left between them. Germline values: CDR1 SGHNT, CDR2 YENEEA. Here the CDR3 reads CASSLRGELFF. The CDR3 bases are TGTGCCAGCAGCTTACGGGGGGAGCTGTTTTTT.

J is TRBJ2-2 and V is TRBV7-9; D unclear. The V end lost 5 bases, the J end lost 5 bases, and 9 bases lay between the germline ends. CDR1 is SEHNR and CDR2 is FQNEAQ in the germline V gene (reference sequence). This CDR3 spans 13 amino acids. The CDR3: CASSLEDTGELFF. CDR3 in DNA: TGTGCCAGCAGCCTTGAGGATACCGGGGAGCTGTTTTTT.

CDR3 sequence (DNA): TGTGCCAGCAGTGCCCGCGGGAGGTTCGACGAGCAGTACTTC. Protein: CASSARGRFDEQYF. The rearrangement uses TRBV28 and TRBJ2-7; 8 bases fit TRBD2. From germline, CDR1 is MDHEN and CDR2 SYDVKM. V was clipped by 5 bases and J by 5 bases; unmatched bases: 8. This CDR3 is built from 14 residues.

This clone occurred once. J is TRBJ2-7 and V is TRBV9; 9 nucleotides agree with TRBD2. V lost 4 bases to trimming and J lost 7 bases; unmatched junction nucleotides: 12. The CDR3 totals 15 residues. The germline CDR1 and CDR2 sequences are SGDLS and YYNGEE. The CDR3 bases are TGTGCCAGCAGCCCTGGGGCGGGAGGGCCCGGGGAGCAGTACTTC. Translating it yields CASSPGAGGPGEQYF.